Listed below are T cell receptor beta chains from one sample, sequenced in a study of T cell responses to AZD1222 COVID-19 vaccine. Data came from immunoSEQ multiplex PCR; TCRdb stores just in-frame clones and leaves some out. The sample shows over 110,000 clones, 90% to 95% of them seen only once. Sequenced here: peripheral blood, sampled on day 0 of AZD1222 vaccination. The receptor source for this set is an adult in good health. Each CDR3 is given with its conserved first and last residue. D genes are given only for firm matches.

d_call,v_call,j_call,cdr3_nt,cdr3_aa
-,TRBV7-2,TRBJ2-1,TGTGCCAGCAGCTTAGAGGGGGGGGCGGATAGCAATGAGCAGTTCTTC,CASSLEGGADSNEQFF
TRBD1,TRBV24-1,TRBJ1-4,TGTGCCACCAGTGACCGAGACAGGGTTGGGGTTGAAAAACTGTTTTTT,CATSDRDRVGVEKLFF
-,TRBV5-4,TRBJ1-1,TGTGCCAGCAGCTTTCGTGTACAGGGCACTGAAGCTTTCTTT,CASSFRVQGTEAFF
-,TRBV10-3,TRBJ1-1,TGTGCCAGCGGGGGGGACACTGAAGCTTTCTTT,CASGGDTEAFF
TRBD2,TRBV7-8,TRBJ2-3,TGTGCCAGCAGCTTCATAGCGGGGGGAGGGTCCGCTAGCACAGATACGCAGTATTTT,CASSFIAGGGSASTDTQYF
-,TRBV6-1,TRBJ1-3,TGTGCCAGCAGTGATTTCCGAAACACCATATATTTT,CASSDFRNTIYF
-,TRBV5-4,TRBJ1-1,TGTGCCAGCAGCTTGGGGAAGCTGGGGACTGAAGCTTTCTTT,CASSLGKLGTEAFF
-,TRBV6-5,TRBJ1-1,TGTGCCAGCAGTTACGGCGGGGCCGGTGAAGCTTTCTTT,CASSYGGAGEAFF
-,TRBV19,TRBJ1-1,TGTGCCAGTAGTATTAAAAGGGCCACTGAAGCTTTCTTT,CASSIKRATEAFF
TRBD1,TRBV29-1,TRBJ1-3,TGCAGCGTAAGGACAGGCGTTGGAAACACCATATATTTT,CSVRTGVGNTIYF
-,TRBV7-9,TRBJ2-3,TGTGCCAGCAGCTTTCGAAATACGAAGTCAGATACGCAGTATTTT,CASSFRNTKSDTQYF
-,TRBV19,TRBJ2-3,TGTGCCAGTAGTCCCGAGTACACAGATACGCAGTATTTT,CASSPEYTDTQYF
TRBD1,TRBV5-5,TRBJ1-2,TGTGCCAGCAGCTTGTGGACAGGACCCGCGGAGGACTATGGCTACACCTTC,CASSLWTGPAEDYGYTF
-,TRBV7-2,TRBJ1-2,TGTGCCAGCAGCTTATCAGGGGAGGGCTACACCTTC,CASSLSGEGYTF
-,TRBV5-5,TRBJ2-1,TGTGCCAGCAGCTTGGATGCAGCCTACTCCTACAATGAGCAGTTCTTC,CASSLDAAYSYNEQFF
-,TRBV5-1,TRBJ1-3,TGCGCCAGCAGCCGAGGTATTAACTCTGGAAACACCATATATTTT,CASSRGINSGNTIYF
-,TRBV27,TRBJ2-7,TGTGCCAGCAGTTTAAACGGCGGGGAGCAGTACTTC,CASSLNGGEQYF
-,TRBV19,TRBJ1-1,TGTGCCAGTAGTATGGCTTTCTTAAACACTGAAGCTTTCTTT,CASSMAFLNTEAFF
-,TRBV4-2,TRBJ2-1,TGTGCCAGCAGCCACGGAAGACAGCCCTCCTACAATGAGCAGTTCTTC,CASSHGRQPSYNEQFF
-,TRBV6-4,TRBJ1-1,TGTGCCAGCAGTTTGGAAGCGAACACTGAAGCTTTCTTT,CASSLEANTEAFF
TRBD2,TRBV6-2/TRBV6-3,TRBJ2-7,TGTGCCAGCAGCCGAGGACGGTCTCCGGGACTAGCGGGAGACTACGAGCAGTACTTC,CASSRGRSPGLAGDYEQYF
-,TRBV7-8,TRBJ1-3,TGTGCCAGCAGCTCCATGGGGAACACCATATATTTT,CASSSMGNTIYF